Listed below are T cell receptor beta chains from one sample, sequenced in a study of technical replicates of blood from a few donors. Assay: immunoSEQ multiplex PCR; the TCRdb copy retains only in-frame clones and omits some. The table includes around 76,000 clones, roughly 92% detected once. The sequenced sample was T cells isolated from PBMCs. The receptors here all came from a human donor in good health. Both conserved end residues are part of each CDR3. A D gene is named only where the DNA matches it firmly. Some rows have no size entry. The others give once, few or many, or a class for an expanded clone.

j_gene,abundance,d_gene,v_gene,CDR3aa,CDR3nt
TRBJ2-7,once,-,TRBV19,CASSHRTLYEQYF,TGTGCCAGTAGCCACCGCACTTTATACGAGCAGTACTTC
TRBJ1-1,-,-,TRBV13,CASSFDRNTEAFF,TGTGCCAGCAGTTTCGACAGGAACACTGAAGCTTTCTTT
TRBJ2-7,-,-,TRBV4-1,CASSQDPGTKYEQYF,TGCGCCAGCAGCCAAGATCCAGGGACAAAATACGAGCAGTACTTC
TRBJ2-7,-,-,TRBV28,CASSSRLVWYF,TGTGCCAGCAGCTCCCGACTGGTTTGGTACTTC
TRBJ2-1,-,-,TRBV6-1,CASGWTPSYNEQFF,TGTGCCAGCGGATGGACACCTTCATACAATGAGCAGTTCTTC
TRBJ2-7,-,-,TRBV29-1,CSAGAGVYEQYF,TGCAGCGCTGGGGCTGGAGTATACGAGCAGTACTTC
TRBJ1-1,-,-,TRBV15,CATSANRAMNTEAFF,TGTGCCACCAGCGCAAACAGAGCCATGAACACTGAAGCTTTCTTT
TRBJ1-4,-,-,TRBV28,CASSPDSRADATNEKLFF,TGTGCCAGCAGCCCGGACAGCCGAGCTGATGCAACTAATGAAAAACTGTTTTTT
TRBJ2-5,-,TRBD2,TRBV5-4,CASSGQPSGGIETQYF,TGTGCCAGCAGCGGGCAGCCTAGCGGGGGGATCGAGACCCAGTACTTC
TRBJ2-3,-,TRBD2,TRBV9,CASSTSGFSTDTQYF,TGTGCCAGCAGCACTAGCGGGTTTAGCACAGATACGCAGTATTTT
TRBJ1-2,-,-,TRBV5-1,CASSLGGGYGYTF,TGCGCCAGCAGCTTGGGCGGGGGGTACGGCTACACCTTC
TRBJ1-2,few,TRBD1,TRBV6-6,CASSSAGTGRGYTF,TGTGCCAGCAGTTCAGCCGGGACAGGCAGAGGCTACACCTTC
TRBJ1-2,-,-,TRBV6-5,CASSYNLRGANYGYTF,TGTGCCAGCAGTTACAACCTGAGAGGAGCTAACTATGGCTACACCTTC
TRBJ2-5,-,-,TRBV7-2,CASSSQGLEYF,TGTGCCAGCAGCTCACAGGGTTTGGAGTACTTC
TRBJ2-2,-,TRBD2,TRBV7-7,CASSLLLAGELYTGELFF,TGTGCTAGCAGCTTACTTCTAGCGGGAGAGTTGTACACCGGGGAGCTGTTTTTT
TRBJ2-7,-,-,TRBV4-1,CASSQRAVFSYEQYF,TGCGCCAGCAGCCAGAGAGCGGTATTCTCCTACGAGCAGTACTTC
TRBJ2-3,once,-,TRBV11-3,CASSLDRERQYF,TGTGCCAGCAGCTTAGATCGAGAGAGGCAGTATTTT
TRBJ1-1,few,-,TRBV15,CATSRDAGEEAFF,TGTGCCACCAGCAGAGATGCCGGAGAGGAAGCTTTCTTT
TRBJ2-1,once,-,TRBV15,CATSRDLLGAYNEQFF,TGTGCCACCAGCAGAGATTTGTTGGGCGCCTACAATGAGCAGTTCTTC
TRBJ2-1,-,-,TRBV6-1,CASSPMTSSDEQFF,TGTGCCAGCAGCCCTATGACTAGTAGCGATGAGCAGTTCTTC
TRBJ2-7,-,TRBD1,TRBV27,CASSPGQGIYEQYF,TGTGCCAGCAGCCCCGGACAGGGAATCTACGAGCAGTACTTC
TRBJ1-1,-,TRBD1,TRBV5-1,CASSLRTGGAFF,TGCGCCAGCAGCTTGAGGACAGGGGGAGCTTTCTTT
TRBJ1-1,-,-,TRBV6-5,CASSYSAANTEAFF,TGTGCCAGCAGTTACTCTGCGGCGAACACTGAAGCTTTCTTT
TRBJ1-1,once,TRBD1,TRBV6-6,CASSWGNRGTEAFF,TGTGCCAGCAGTTGGGGGAACAGGGGCACTGAAGCTTTCTTT
TRBJ2-7,-,-,TRBV10-3,CAISVQGNGAYEQYF,TGTGCCATCAGTGTACAGGGTAATGGAGCGTACGAGCAGTACTTC
TRBJ1-4,-,TRBD1,TRBV19,CASSARQGSGEKLFF,TGTGCCAGTAGTGCGCGACAGGGGAGCGGTGAAAAACTGTTTTTT
TRBJ1-2,-,-,TRBV6-5,CASSYSGDGYTF,TGTGCCAGCAGTTACTCAGGGGATGGCTACACCTTC
TRBJ2-7,once,TRBD2,TRBV19,CASSPTSGGLAGIALEQYF,TGTGCCAGTAGTCCCACAAGTGGAGGGCTAGCGGGAATTGCTCTCGAGCAGTACTTC
TRBJ2-2,-,-,TRBV14,CASSQDRQTGELFF,TGTGCCAGCAGCCAAGATAGACAGACCGGGGAGCTGTTTTTT
TRBJ1-1,-,-,TRBV6-6,CALQPKDTMNTEAFF,TGTGCCCTACAACCGAAGGACACAATGAACACTGAAGCTTTCTTT
TRBJ1-5,-,-,TRBV6-1,CASRWAGGNQPQHF,TGTGCCAGCAGGTGGGCAGGGGGCAATCAGCCCCAGCATTTT
TRBJ1-1,-,TRBD1,TRBV6-5,CASSSLRTGTEAFF,TGTGCCAGCAGTTCTCTCCGGACAGGAACTGAAGCTTTCTTT
TRBJ2-7,-,-,TRBV15,CATSRDSLREQYF,TGTGCCACCAGCAGAGATTCCCTCAGGGAGCAGTACTTC
TRBJ2-1,-,-,TRBV7-6,CASSSSRGLGEQFF,TGTGCCAGCAGCTCGTCTAGGGGGTTGGGGGAGCAGTTCTTC
TRBJ2-7,-,TRBD2,TRBV9,CASSVGSGSSYEQYF,TGTGCCAGCAGCGTAGGTAGCGGGAGCTCCTACGAGCAGTACTTC
TRBJ2-7,-,TRBD2,TRBV6-5,CASSYGREYYEQYF,TGTGCCAGCAGTTACGGGCGGGAGTACTACGAGCAGTACTTC
TRBJ2-2,-,TRBD2,TRBV2,CASSEAPGSGPWGTGELFF,TGTGCCAGCAGTGAAGCGCCGGGTAGCGGGCCCTGGGGCACCGGGGAGCTGTTTTTT
TRBJ1-2,once,TRBD1,TRBV5-1,CASSSPDRDAGYTF,TGCGCCAGCAGCTCCCCGGACAGGGACGCTGGCTACACCTTC
TRBJ2-7,-,TRBD1,TRBV30,CASRQGLSYEQYF,TGTGCCTCCAGACAGGGGCTCTCCTACGAGCAGTACTTC
TRBJ2-3,-,-,TRBV7-2,CASSLASGDTQYF,TGTGCCAGCAGCTTAGCGTCGGGAGATACGCAGTATTTT
TRBJ2-4,-,TRBD2,TRBV9,CASSVGLGGNGNIQYF,TGTGCCAGCAGCGTGGGACTAGGGGGTAACGGAAACATTCAGTACTTC
TRBJ1-2,-,-,TRBV28,CASSLAGVNYGYTF,TGTGCCAGCAGTTTAGCAGGGGTGAACTATGGCTACACCTTC
TRBJ1-1,-,TRBD1,TRBV9,CASSAIQGSTEAFF,TGTGCCAGCAGCGCTATACAGGGGAGCACTGAAGCTTTCTTT
TRBJ2-5,-,TRBD2,TRBV4-2,CASSQVFGREGETQYF,TGTGCCAGCAGCCAAGTTTTTGGACGGGAGGGGGAGACCCAGTACTTC
TRBJ2-3,-,-,TRBV19,CASSIVAVSSTDTQYF,TGTGCCAGTAGTATAGTAGCGGTGTCTAGCACAGATACGCAGTATTTT
TRBJ1-2,-,TRBD1,TRBV5-1,CASRSSTGTGGAGGYTF,TGCGCCAGCAGATCATCTACCGGGACAGGGGGCGCCGGGGGCTACACCTTC
TRBJ2-6,-,-,TRBV5-1,CASSLDGTGANVLTF,TGCGCCAGCAGCTTGGACGGGACTGGGGCCAACGTCCTGACTTTC
TRBJ2-7,-,TRBD2,TRBV4-3,CASSHTGSGRHEQYF,TGCGCCAGCAGCCATACGGGTAGCGGGAGACACGAGCAGTACTTC
TRBJ2-7,-,-,TRBV27,CASSLVSDKPDEQYF,TGTGCCAGCAGTTTAGTTAGCGATAAACCCGACGAGCAGTACTTC
TRBJ1-1,-,-,TRBV28,CASSLRGGEAFF,TGTGCCAGCAGTTTGCGGGGGGGTGAAGCTTTCTTT
TRBJ2-3,once,TRBD2,TRBV6-1,CASRAGGTDTQYF,TGTGCCAGCAGAGCGGGAGGCACAGATACGCAGTATTTT
TRBJ1-1,-,TRBD1,TRBV23-1,CASISYCGPTGEMNTEAFF,TGCGCCAGCATATCCTATTGTGGCCCGACAGGGGAGATGAACACTGAAGCTTTCTTT
TRBJ2-3,-,-,TRBV11-2,CASSSFSTDTQYF,TGTGCCAGCAGCTCATTCAGCACAGATACGCAGTATTTT
TRBJ2-4,-,TRBD1,TRBV27,CASSRPGTEKNIQYF,TGTGCCAGCAGTCGACCCGGGACAGAGAAAAACATTCAGTACTTC
TRBJ2-5,-,TRBD1,TRBV25-1,CASSLSGGETQYF,TGTGCCAGCAGTCTATCAGGGGGAGAGACCCAGTACTTC
TRBJ2-7,once,-,TRBV5-6,CASSFGRQLSYEQYF,TGTGCCAGCAGCTTCGGTAGACAGCTCTCCTACGAGCAGTACTTC
TRBJ2-7,-,-,TRBV4-2,CASSQERLRSYEQYF,TGTGCCAGCAGCCAGGAGCGCCTGCGGTCATACGAGCAGTACTTC
TRBJ1-1,-,TRBD1,TRBV10-3,CAIKGALATNTEAFF,TGTGCCATCAAGGGGGCCCTAGCGACGAACACTGAAGCTTTCTTT
TRBJ2-7,-,TRBD1,TRBV27,CASSLNRGLSYEQYF,TGTGCCAGCAGTTTGAACAGGGGGCTCTCCTACGAGCAGTACTTC